This is a list of T cell receptor beta chains from one sample in a study of response to subunit inactivated influenza vaccine. MiXCR was run by TCRdb on the RT-PCR reads, yielding one entry per CDR3 protein. The data show around 710,000 distinct CDR3 sequences, roughly 13% seen once. The sample in question was PBMCs from blood, obtained about 14 days before vaccination. The receptors derive from a man over 45 who received an inactivated influenza vaccine. The CDR3 runs from the conserved cysteine through the conserved F or W. A D gene is named only where the DNA matches it firmly. The size entry is marked missing in some rows and otherwise reads once, few, many or a size class.

j_call clone_size v_call d_call cdr3_aa cdr3_nt
TRBJ2-4 many TRBV5-1 . CASSLELLNIQYF TGCGCCAGCAGCTTGGAGCTCCTAAACATTCAGTACTTC
TRBJ2-1 many TRBV27 . CASAQGMARGINEQFF TGTGCCAGCGCCCAAGGAATGGCCCGGGGGATTAATGAGCAGTTCTTC
TRBJ2-7 . TRBV19 TRBD1 CASSSSGTGGYEQYF TGTGCCAGTAGTTCCTCCGGGACAGGGGGCTACGAGCAGTACTTC
TRBJ2-7 few TRBV2 . CASSVQGNYEQYF TGTGCCAGCAGTGTCCAGGGGAACTACGAGCAGTACTTC
TRBJ2-2 few TRBV9 . CASSPVRRSLDTGELFF TGTGCCAGCAGCCCCGTTCGGAGGAGCCTAGACACCGGGGAGCTGTTTTTT
TRBJ1-3 . TRBV3-1 . CASSQDRAAGNTIYF TGTGCCAGCAGCCAAGATCGTGCAGCAGGAAACACCATATATTTT
TRBJ2-2 few TRBV23-1 TRBD2 CASSHLAKRGTGELFF TGCGCCAGCAGTCATCTGGCGAAGCGGGGCACCGGGGAGCTGTTTTTT
TRBJ2-1 . TRBV4-2 TRBD1 CASSHPPGQGFDEQFF TGTGCCAGCAGCCACCCCCCGGGACAGGGGTTCGATGAGCAGTTCTTC
TRBJ1-5 . TRBV20-1 . CSAIIQGNSNQPQHF TGCAGTGCCATCATCCAGGGGAATAGCAATCAGCCCCAGCATTTT
TRBJ1-3 . TRBV10-3 . CAISETGTSISGNTIYF TGTGCCATCAGTGAGACAGGGACATCTATCTCTGGAAACACCATATATTTT
TRBJ2-7 . TRBV6-5 . CASSYSSWGTYEQYF TGTGCCAGCAGTTACTCGAGCTGGGGAACCTACGAGCAGTACTTC
TRBJ2-6 few TRBV12-3/TRBV12-4 TRBD1 CASIHPFRTGMEAGANVLTF TGTGCCAGCATTCATCCGTTTCGGACAGGGATGGAGGCTGGGGCCAACGTCCTGACTTTC
TRBJ2-1 . TRBV20-1 TRBD2 CSAPRFEREGVYAPDPHEQFF TGCAGTGCCCCCAGGTTCGAGCGGGAGGGAGTATACGCTCCTGACCCTCACGAGCAGTTCTTC
TRBJ2-3 many TRBV7-2 TRBD2 CASSLLSGETRTDTQYF TGTGCCAGCAGCTTATTGAGCGGGGAGACTCGCACAGATACGCAGTATTTT
TRBJ2-4 . TRBV5-1 . CASSPPGDQQNIQYF TGCGCCAGCAGTCCCCCGGGGGATCAACAAAACATTCAGTACTTC
TRBJ1-1 . TRBV5-1 TRBD1 CARSLDRRSGEAFF TGCGCCAGGAGCTTGGACAGGCGTTCTGGTGAAGCTTTCTTT
TRBJ2-5 few TRBV9 . CASSVEGRSQETQYF TGTGCCAGCAGCGTAGAGGGACGATCCCAAGAGACCCAGTACTTC
TRBJ2-1 . TRBV28 TRBD2 CASSFTGGANEQFF TGTGCCAGCAGTTTTACCGGGGGGGCGAATGAGCAGTTCTTC
TRBJ2-3 . TRBV3-1 TRBD1 CASSHRQGTDTQYF TGTGCCAGCAGCCATAGACAGGGAACAGATACGCAGTATTTT
TRBJ1-2 few TRBV20-1 . CSAPLGIYYGYTF TGCAGTGCCCCACTGGGGATTTACTATGGCTACACCTTC
TRBJ2-7 . TRBV20-1 TRBD1 CSAGQGVAYEQYF TGCAGTGCGGGACAGGGCGTTGCCTACGAGCAGTACTTC